A selection of T cell receptor beta chains follows, all from one sample in a study of blood T cell repertoires in COVID-19. TCRdb's table, derived via immunoSEQ multiplex PCR, lists solely in-frame clones and lacks some. The sample includes about 90,000 clones, approximately 77% of them seen just once. Sequenced input: peripheral blood. Every receptor here comes from a woman aged 80 or over with acute or convalescent COVID-19. Both conserved end residues are part of each CDR3. Each record gives: J gene, V gene, clone size, D gene, CDR3 DNA, CDR3 protein. A D gene is named only where the DNA matches it firmly. Clone size is stated in some rows and not others, as once, few, many or a class when expanded.

TRBJ2-3 TRBV21-1 once - TGTGCCAGCAGCAAACAGGGGGGCAGATTGTATACGCAGTATTTT CASSKQGGRLYTQYF
TRBJ1-2 TRBV5-6 - - TGTGCCAGCAGCTTGAGAGCAGGGGTCGACTATGGCTACACCTTC CASSLRAGVDYGYTF
TRBJ2-7 TRBV7-9 - TRBD2 TGTGCCAGCAGCCCGGGACTAGCGGGAGTCCACGAGCAGTACTTC CASSPGLAGVHEQYF
TRBJ1-1 TRBV6-4 - - TGTGCCAGCAGTGTGCAGGGCGGCACGAACACTGAAGCTTTCTTT CASSVQGGTNTEAFF
TRBJ1-1 TRBV6-1 - TRBD1 TGTGCCAGCAGTGAGGGACAGGGGCTCTACACTGAAGCTTTCTTT CASSEGQGLYTEAFF
TRBJ1-6 TRBV19 - TRBD1 TGTGCCAGTAGCTCGGGACAGGGACGTTCGGCCCTCCACTTT CASSSGQGRSALHF
TRBJ2-1 TRBV5-4 - TRBD1 TGTGCCAGCAGCCCGGGACAGGGGTGGGATGAGCAGTTCTTC CASSPGQGWDEQFF
TRBJ1-6 TRBV12-3/TRBV12-4 - TRBD1 TGTGCCAGCGCGGGACAGGGTAATTCACCCCTCCACTTT CASAGQGNSPLHF
TRBJ2-7 TRBV14 - - TGTGCCAGCAGCCACGGGCAGGGGAGCTCCTACGAGCAGTACTTC CASSHGQGSSYEQYF
TRBJ2-1 TRBV19 - - TGTGCCAGTACACCCCTCAGGGGCGCAAACAATGAGCAGTTCTTC CASTPLRGANNEQFF
TRBJ2-5 TRBV19 - TRBD2 TGTGCCAGTAGGCTAGCGGGAGTATCTTTAGAGACCCAGTACTTC CASRLAGVSLETQYF
TRBJ1-6 TRBV6-5 - - TGTGCCAGCAGTTTTCCACGAGGCTCACCCCTCCACTTT CASSFPRGSPLHF
TRBJ1-4 TRBV18 once TRBD1 TGTGCCAGCTCACCGTCGGGACAGCCTAATGAAAAACTGTTTTTT CASSPSGQPNEKLFF
TRBJ1-6 TRBV6-2/TRBV6-3 - - TGTGCCAGCAGTTACGACGGCGGTTCACCCCTCCACTTT CASSYDGGSPLHF
TRBJ1-2 TRBV7-9 - TRBD1 TGTGCCAGCAGCTTTGGGGACAGAAAAGGCTACACCTTC CASSFGDRKGYTF
TRBJ2-1 TRBV24-1 - TRBD2 TGTGCCACCAGTGATTTCGGCGGCGGGAGGTCAAATGAGCAGTTCTTC CATSDFGGGRSNEQFF
TRBJ2-5 TRBV7-3 - TRBD1 TGTGCCAGCAGCCCCCAGACAGGGGGCGAGACCCAGTACTTC CASSPQTGGETQYF
TRBJ1-2 TRBV4-3 - TRBD1 TGCGCCAGCAGCCAAGATTTTTCGACAGGGTACTATGGCTACACCTTC CASSQDFSTGYYGYTF
TRBJ1-4 TRBV7-8 once TRBD1 TGTGCCAGCAGCCCACAGGGGGCAAATGAAAAACTGTTTTTT CASSPQGANEKLFF
TRBJ2-7 TRBV19 - TRBD2 TGTGCCAGTTCGGGACTAGCGGGAGTAGGGTACGAGCAGTACTTC CASSGLAGVGYEQYF
TRBJ2-1 TRBV28 - TRBD2 TGTGCCAGCAGGACTAGCGGGGGCTCCTACAATGAGCAGTTCTTC CASRTSGGSYNEQFF
TRBJ1-2 TRBV28 - - TGTGCCAGCAGTTTTGACAGCCTCTATGGCTACACCTTC CASSFDSLYGYTF
TRBJ2-7 TRBV21-1 once - TGTGCCAGCAGCAATTGTGGTGACAAGACCTACGAGCAGTACTTC CASSNCGDKTYEQYF
TRBJ2-7 TRBV6-2/TRBV6-3 - - TGTGCCAGCAGTACCCCCGGGACACCAGCCTACGAGCAGTACTTC CASSTPGTPAYEQYF
TRBJ2-3 TRBV6-2/TRBV6-3 - TRBD1 TGTGCCAGCAGTCCCCCCGGGACAGGGGCAGATACGCAGTATTTT CASSPPGTGADTQYF
TRBJ1-3 TRBV28 - - TGTGCCAGCAGTTCAGTTCTCACAGGGACTGGAAACACCATATATTTT CASSSVLTGTGNTIYF
TRBJ1-5 TRBV7-2 - - TGTGCCAGCAGCTCAAGGGACGGGGGTTGGAGCAATCAGCCCCAGCATTTT CASSSRDGGWSNQPQHF
TRBJ1-2 TRBV4-3 - TRBD1 TGCGCCAGCAGCCATACCGGGACAGTGTATAGCTATGGCTACACCTTC CASSHTGTVYSYGYTF
TRBJ2-1 TRBV5-1 - TRBD2 TGCGCCAGCAGCTTTGGGGCTAGCGGGACGGAAGAGCAGTTCTTC CASSFGASGTEEQFF
TRBJ2-5 TRBV28 - - TGTGCCAGCAGTTTAAACAGGTTGTACACCCAGTACTTC CASSLNRLYTQYF
TRBJ1-6 TRBV5-6 - - TGTGCCAGCAGTGAGAGCTGGGAGATTTCACCCCTCCACTTT CASSESWEISPLHF
TRBJ2-4 TRBV3-1/TRBV3-2 - TRBD2 TGTGCCAGCAGCCCTTCACAAGGTGTAGCGGGGTCAAACATTCAGTACTTC CASSPSQGVAGSNIQYF
TRBJ2-2 TRBV7-7 - TRBD2 TGTGCTAGCAGCCCGGGACTAATCACCGGGGAGCTGTTTTTT CASSPGLITGELFF
TRBJ2-7 TRBV29-1 few - TGCAGCGCCCTCTCCTACGAGCAGTACTTC CSALSYEQYF
TRBJ2-7 TRBV27 medium-sized TRBD1 TGTGCCAGCAAGGAGGGACAGGGGAACTACGAGCAGTACTTC CASKEGQGNYEQYF
TRBJ1-4 TRBV7-6 - - TGTGCCAGCCGGCAAGGGGTTGGTGATGAAAAACTGTTTTTT CASRQGVGDEKLFF
TRBJ2-1 TRBV10-3 - - TGTGCCATCAGTCGCACTTCCTACAATGAGCAGTTCTTC CAISRTSYNEQFF
TRBJ1-1 TRBV5-4 - - TGTGCCAGCAGCTTGCCCCCGGAGGGATGGAACACTGAAGCTTTCTTT CASSLPPEGWNTEAFF
TRBJ1-5 TRBV7-2 - - TGTGCCAGCAGCTTCGATCAGGGTCAGCCCCAGCATTTT CASSFDQGQPQHF
TRBJ2-2 TRBV24-1 - TRBD2 TGTGCCACCAGTGATTGGGGTAGCGGGAGAGGAAACACCGGGGAGCTGTTTTTT CATSDWGSGRGNTGELFF
TRBJ1-5 TRBV6-5 - - TGTGCCAGCAGGTTTGAGGTGCAGCCCCAGCATTTT CASRFEVQPQHF
TRBJ1-4 TRBV6-5 - - TGTGCCAGCAGTTACTCGGGGCGGACTAATGAAAAACTGTTTTTT CASSYSGRTNEKLFF